This T cell receptor (beta chain) was identified during a study of CD8+ T cells in alopecia areata. Isolated RNA was reverse transcribed into cDNA used as the sequencing template. Assay: immunoSEQ multiplex PCR; the TCRdb copy retains only in-frame clones and omits some. The data show 150,000 to 200,000 clones, 55% seen once. About this clone itself: Its antigen is unknown.

Regarding the study as a whole: Clonality was higher in lesional than normal scalp, especially in alopecia totalis/universalis. Besides other cells, scalp samples also yield sequences of resident alphabeta T cells from normal skin. Mice showed TCR sharing more clearly than patients did, possibly owing to HLA.

Sorting separated CD4+ and CD8+ T cells out of PBMCs. Trimming shortened V by 5 bases and J by 5 bases, and 19 bases separated the two germline ends. Per the germline V gene, CDR1 is SEHNR and CDR2 is FQNEAQ (reference sequence). The CDR3 contains 15 residues. The material sequenced was CD4+ T cells sorted from blood. The sequence came from a human donor in good health. The rearrangement uses TRBV7-9 and TRBJ2-7; tentatively, D is TRBD2 (5 bases). CDR3 in amino acids: CASSREGRRRHEQYF. For the CDR3, the DNA is TGTGCCAGCAGCCGAGAGGGTCGACGGCGGCACGAGCAGTACTTC.